One T cell receptor beta chain is described in this entry. Its target is unknown. The sample is drawn from a study of siplizumab effects on memory and regulatory T cells. Measured with immunoSEQ multiplex PCR; TCRdb has only the in-frame clones, and not every one. The sample lists tens of thousands of clones; 88% were seen once. Germline CDR1 SGHNT, CDR2 YYREEE (reference sequence). V gave up 4 bases and J gave up 5 bases; unmatched junction bases: 8. The CDR3 is 17 amino acids. Study conclusions and caveats: Proliferating Tregs taken from siplizumab cultures were not shown to have a confirmed suppressive function. Both greater diversity than memory cells and a major contribution to the alloresponse seemed to characterize naive T cells. Alloreactive sequences from unstimulated CD4+ memory cells fell significantly with siplizumab.

This receptor was taken from a human donor in good health. This chain connects TRBV5-4 to TRBJ2-3, with TRBD2 matching 15 bases. The sequencing sample was made of Tregs sorted from blood. CDR3 loop: CASSDGTSGRRRDTQYF. The CDR3 DNA is TGTGCCAGCAGCGACGGGACTAGCGGGAGGAGAAGAGATACGCAGTATTTT. The full variable domain, with the rest looked up from reference TRBV5-4 and TRBJ2-3, is ETGVTQSPTHLIKTRGQQVTLRCSSQSGHNTVSWYQQALGQGPQFIFQYYREEENGRGNFPPRFSGLQFPNYSSELNVNALELDDSALYLCASSDGTSGRRRDTQYFGPGTRLTVL.